This T cell receptor beta chain was identified in a study of T cell responses to AZD1222 COVID-19 vaccine. A note on this clone: Antigen: not known.

Study results and limitations: Every sample of the repertoires postdated the peak T cell response.

This table comes from immunoSEQ multiplex PCR, and its TCRdb copy is limited to in-frame clones, with some not included. The table shows some 200,000 clones, with more than 75% occurring only once. Trimming took off 2 bases at V and 1 base at J, with 11 bases between the two ends. The V gene's germline CDR1 is LGHNA and CDR2 YNFKEQ. This CDR3 contains 15 residues. This sequence joins TRBV4-2 and TRBJ1-1; possibly TRBD1 for D (5 bases). The source of this sequence is an adult in good health. This specimen consisted of peripheral blood, obtained on day 0 of AZD1222 vaccination. For the CDR3, the DNA is TGTGCCAGCAGCCAAATGGACACCAGGAACACTGAAGCTTTCTTT. Translating gives CASSQMDTRNTEAFF.